The 25 T cell receptor beta chains below were found in one sample sequenced in a study of CD8+ T cells in alopecia areata. Sequencing relied on a cDNA template that was reverse transcribed from extracted RNA. The protocol was immunoSEQ multiplex PCR, while the TCRdb copy is restricted to in-frame clones and leaves out a portion. Among 150,000 to 200,000 clones, 55% were seen once, and the ten largest hold about 4.3%. Specimen: CD4+ T cells sorted from blood. Source of these receptors: a human donor in good health.

V is TRBV11-1 and J is TRBJ2-7; TRBD2 matches at 12 bases. The ends lost 3 bases at V and 5 bases at J; junction bases unmatched: 14. Germline V gene lookup returns CDR1 SGHAT and CDR2 FQDESV (reference sequence). The CDR3 is 18 residues long. CDR3 amino acids: CASSFAQRLAGEIHEQYF. In DNA form, the CDR3 reads TGTGCCAGCAGCTTCGCTCAAAGACTAGCGGGAGAAATCCACGAGCAGTACTTC.

This clone occurred a few times. The chain carries TRBV29-1 and TRBJ1-4; tentatively, D is TRBD1 (5 bases). Germline assignment: CDR1 SQVTM and CDR2 ANQGSEA. V dropped 2 bases and J dropped 5 bases, with 12 bases sitting between them. The CDR3 covers 14 residues. CDR3 DNA: TGCAGCGTTGAAACAGGAGGGCGGAATGAAAAACTGTTTTTT. Translated: CSVETGGRNEKLFF.

This clone was found a few times. This chain connects TRBV29-1 to TRBJ2-2; TRBD2 matches 9 bases. This CDR3 region has 14 residues. V shed 5 bases, J shed 1 base, and the junction held 2 bases outside the gene matches. From germline, CDR1 is SQVTM and CDR2 ANQGSEA. The CDR3 DNA follows: TGCAGCGTTCGGCGGGAGGGGAACACCGGGGAGCTGTTTTTT. This codes for CSVRREGNTGELFF.

J is TRBJ2-7 and V is TRBV5-1; 9 nucleotides match TRBD1. Germline loops: CDR1 SGHRS, CDR2 YFSETQ. The CDR3 runs to 15 residues. The trim removed 3 bases at V and 3 bases at J, leaving 7 bases unmatched. The CDR3 nucleotides are TGCGCCAGCAGCTCTTACAGGGGGCAACGCTACGAGCAGTACTTC. Its protein product is CASSSYRGQRYEQYF.

This chain uses TRBV2 with TRBJ2-2; D unclear. The CDR3 covers 15 residues. CDR1 is SNHLY and CDR2 is FYNNEI in the germline V gene. Trimming took off 6 bases at V and 1 base at J, with 12 bases between the two ends. CDR3 nucleotides: TGTGCCAGCAGCGTAAATGGGTTGAACACCGGGGAGCTGTTTTTT. Translation gives CASSVNGLNTGELFF.

This rearrangement joins TRBV6-1 to TRBJ1-2, with 7 bases that match TRBD1. V was pared by 10 bases and J by 8 bases, with 16 bases of the junction left unmatched. CDR1 MNHNS and CDR2 SASEGT come from the germline V gene. The CDR3 totals 14 residues. In DNA, the CDR3 is TGTGCCACTACCAGCTCGGGACAGCGGCGGGGCTACACCTTC. Its translation is CATTSSGQRRGYTF.

The genes are TRBV6-1 and TRBJ2-1; D is ambiguous. Trimming cost V 7 bases and J 2 bases, with 9 bases left between them. The CDR3 is 13 amino acids. Germline V gives CDR1 MNHNS, CDR2 SASEGT. Here the CDR3 DNA reads TGTGCCAGCACCACACGGACCTACAATGAGCAGTTCTTC. As protein: CASTTRTYNEQFF.

The V call is TRBV28, the J call TRBJ2-7, with a possible D match to TRBD1 (6 bases). Germline CDR1 is MDHEN and CDR2 is SYDVKM. Trimming pared 6 bases from V and 5 bases from J, leaving 8 bases between. The CDR3 sequence is 11 residues long. The CDR3 is CASRRGNEQYF. In nucleotides, the CDR3 is TGTGCCAGCAGGAGGGGGAACGAGCAGTACTTC.

This clone has only a few counts. The chain uses TRBV11-1 and TRBJ2-5, with 8 bases fitting TRBD2. V was pared by 5 bases and J by 5 bases, with 10 bases of the junction left unmatched. Germline CDR1 and CDR2: SGHAT and FQDESV (reference sequence). The length of the CDR3 is 15 residues. The CDR3 is CASSTGRAGAETQYF. The CDR3, as DNA: TGTGCCAGCAGCACCGGGAGGGCCGGAGCGGAGACCCAGTACTTC.

This rearrangement joins TRBV30 to TRBJ1-1; tentatively, D is TRBD1 (5 bases). The CDR3 consists of 12 residues. The V end was cut by 5 bases, the J end by 8 bases, with 15 bases between. CDR1 is GTSNPN, CDR2 SVGIG, per germline (reference sequence). CDR3 DNA sequence: TGTGCCTGGGGACTTTGGGACGGAGAAGCTTTCTTT. It is translated as CAWGLWDGEAFF.

The CDR3 nucleotides are TGTGCCAGCAGTATAAGCGGAGGGGACACCGGGGAGCTGTTTTTT. It codes for CASSISGGDTGELFF. V gene TRBV2 combines with J gene TRBJ2-2; TRBD2 is a possible D gene (6 bases). Trimming pared 5 bases from V and 3 bases from J, leaving 13 bases between. The CDR3 has 15 amino acids. Germline V gene data show CDR1 as SNHLY and CDR2 as FYNNEI. The full variable domain, in which reference TRBV2 and TRBJ2-2 provide the parts outside the CDR3, is EPEVTQTPSHQVTQMGQEVILRCVPISNHLYFYWYRQILGQKVEFLVSFYNNEISEKSEIFDDQFSVERPDGSNFTLKIRSTKLEDSAMYFCASSISGGDTGELFFGEGSRLTVL.

The chain joins TRBV2 to TRBJ1-1; D remains unclear. The CDR3 consists of 13 residues. Germline V gives CDR1 SNHLY, CDR2 FYNNEI. V dropped 6 bases and J dropped 4 bases, with 12 bases sitting between them. In DNA form, the CDR3 reads TGTGCCAGCAGCGAATGGATCAGCACTGAAGCTTTCTTT. Its protein is CASSEWISTEAFF.

This clone showed up just once. The chain uses TRBV7-2 and TRBJ2-5; 7 nucleotides agree with TRBD2. The length of the CDR3 is 14 residues. With 5 bases clipped from V and 4 bases from J, the junction kept 7 bases outside the gene matches. The germline V gene has CDR1 SGHTA and CDR2 FQGNSA. CDR3 amino acids: CASSQRWGGETQYF. The CDR3 nucleotides are TGTGCCAGCAGCCAGCGGTGGGGGGGAGAGACCCAGTACTTC.

The chain couples TRBV7-2 to TRBJ1-1; no reliable D call. Germline-derived CDR1 and CDR2 are SGHTA and FQGNSA. The CDR3 is made up of 13 amino acids. The V end lost 6 bases, the J end lost 1 base, and 9 bases lay between the germline ends. DNA of the CDR3: TGTGCCAGCAGGCCGCGACAGAACACTGAAGCTTTCTTT. Translating gives CASRPRQNTEAFF.

The chain has TRBV19 and TRBJ1-5; D uncertain. V shed 6 bases and J shed 2 bases, with 11 bases lying between them. Germline V gene data show CDR1 as LNHDA and CDR2 as SQIVND (reference sequence). The CDR3 runs 14 residues. The CDR3 DNA is TGTGCCAGTAGCGTCGGACGGGGCAATCAGCCCCAGCATTTT. It codes for CASSVGRGNQPQHF.

Concerning this clone: Other nucleotide sequences in the sample specify the same CDR3. The chain recombines TRBV27 with TRBJ2-7, with D tentatively TRBD1 (5 bases). The V and J ends lost 4 bases and 4 bases respectively, with 8 bases between them. The CDR3 spans 12 residues. CDR1 MNHEY and CDR2 SMNVEV come from the germline V gene (reference sequence). CDR3 protein: CASSSGSYEQYF. The CDR3 nucleotides read TGTGCCAGCAGTTCAGGGTCGTACGAGCAGTACTTC.

V gene TRBV6-6 combines with J gene TRBJ1-2; tentative D call: TRBD1 (5 bases). Germline V gene sequence: CDR1 MNHNY, CDR2 SVGAGI (reference sequence). V gave up 0 bases and J gave up 6 bases, with 14 bases separating them. This CDR3 region has 15 residues. This CDR3 is CASSYSTPRADGYTF. CDR3 nucleotides: TGTGCCAGCAGTTACTCGACCCCCAGGGCCGATGGCTACACCTTC.

The chain couples TRBV6-5 to TRBJ2-2, with unresolved D. The V and J ends lost 6 bases and 6 bases respectively, with 11 bases between them. This CDR3 contains 13 residues. Germline loops: CDR1 MNHEY, CDR2 SVGAGI. The CDR3 loop reads CASSSLGAGELFF. The CDR3 region has the DNA TGTGCCAGCAGCAGTCTTGGTGCCGGGGAGCTGTTTTTT.

The table lists this clone with a few counts. The gene calls are TRBV25-1 and TRBJ2-7, with no clear D. From germline, CDR1 is MGHDK and CDR2 SYGVNS. V lost 4 bases to trimming and J lost 8 bases, with 9 bases between them. This CDR3 contains 11 residues. The CDR3 sequence: CASSGFVQQYF. The DNA for the CDR3 is TGTGCCAGCAGTGGGTTCGTACAGCAGTACTTC.

The chain employs TRBV7-3 and TRBJ2-1; 8 bases align to TRBD2. Germline trimming cut 4 bases from V and 11 bases from J; bases unmatched to any gene: 7. This CDR3 region has 13 residues. The germline gives CDR1 SGHTA, CDR2 FQGTGA. The chain's CDR3 is CASSSSGGTKQFF. The DNA for the CDR3 is TGTGCCAGCAGCTCGAGCGGGGGAACAAAGCAGTTCTTC. Based on the CDR3 plus reference TRBV7-3 and TRBJ2-1, the full variable domain is GAGVSQTPSNKVTEKGKYVELRCDPISGHTALYWYRQSLGQGPEFLIYFQGTGAADDSGLPNDRFFAVRPEGSVSTLKIQRTERGDSAVYLCASSSSGGTKQFFGPGTRLTVL.

The chain links TRBV7-9 to TRBJ1-2; TRBD1 aligns across 7 bases. After removal of 5 bases from V and 3 bases from J, the junction contained 6 bases not matched to a gene. CDR1 is SEHNR, CDR2 FQNEAQ, per germline (reference sequence). The length of the CDR3 is 14 residues. The DNA of the CDR3 is TGTGCCAGCAGCCTGGGACAGCCTCACTATGGCTACACCTTC. This codes for CASSLGQPHYGYTF.

This clone was counted only a few times. This sequence joins TRBV28 and TRBJ1-1; tentative D call: TRBD1 (5 bases). V gave up 4 bases and J gave up 0 bases, with 15 bases separating them. Looked up from germline, CDR1 is MDHEN and CDR2 is SYDVKM. CDR3 length: 16 amino acids. The CDR3 nucleotides read TGTGCCAGCAGTTCCACCCCGGGGGGAGTGAACACTGAAGCTTTCTTT. Its protein is CASSSTPGGVNTEAFF.

Only a few counts were recorded for this clone. The chain is built from TRBV11-2 and TRBJ2-6, with D perhaps matching TRBD1 (5 bases). This CDR3 has 15 residues. Germline loops: CDR1 SGHAT, CDR2 FQNNGV. Trimming removed 5 bases from V and 0 bases from J, with 8 bases in between. Written as DNA, the CDR3 is TGTGCCAGCAGCCAAGGGGACTCTGGGGCCAACGTCCTGACTTTC. Amino acid sequence: CASSQGDSGANVLTF.

This clone was counted only a few times. CDR3 nucleotides: TGTGCCAGCAGACGCTCACTAGCGGGAGAAGAGACCCAGTACTTC. Translated, it gives CASRRSLAGEETQYF. The chain has TRBV11-2 and TRBJ2-5; 11 bases are shared with TRBD2. This CDR3 region has 15 residues. Germline V gene data show CDR1 as SGHAT and CDR2 as FQNNGV. J gave up 3 bases and V 6 bases, and 6 bases lay outside the gene matches.

This clone has only a few counts. This CDR3 reads CASSPRRTNTGELFF. The CDR3 DNA follows: TGTGCCAGCAGCCCTCGGAGGACGAACACCGGGGAGCTGTTTTTT. The chain combines TRBV11-3 with TRBJ2-2; a possible D gene is TRBD2 (5 bases). V was trimmed by 5 bases and J by 0 bases, leaving 10 bases between them. The CDR3 is 15 amino acids. Per germline, CDR1 SGHNT and CDR2 YENEEA.